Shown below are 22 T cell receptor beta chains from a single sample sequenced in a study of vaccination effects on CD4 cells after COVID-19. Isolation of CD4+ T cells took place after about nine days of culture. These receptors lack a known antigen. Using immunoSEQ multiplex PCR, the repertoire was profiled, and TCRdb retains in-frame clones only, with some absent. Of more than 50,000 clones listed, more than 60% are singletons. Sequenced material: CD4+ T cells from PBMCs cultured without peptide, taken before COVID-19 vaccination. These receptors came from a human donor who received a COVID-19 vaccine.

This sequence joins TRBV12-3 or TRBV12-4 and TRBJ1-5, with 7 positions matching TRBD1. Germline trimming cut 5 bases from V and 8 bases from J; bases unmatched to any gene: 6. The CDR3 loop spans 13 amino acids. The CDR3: CASSLTGTKPQHF. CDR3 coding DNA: TGTGCCAGCAGTCTGACAGGGACCAAGCCCCAGCATTTT.

As DNA, the CDR3 is TGTGCCAGCTCACCGCCCGGACAGATCGATACGCAGTATTTT. Protein product: CASSPPGQIDTQYF. V gene TRBV18 combines with J gene TRBJ2-3; D is possibly TRBD1 (6 bases). V lost 3 bases and J 6 bases, leaving 13 bases between the germline ends. This CDR3 comprises 14 residues. The germline CDR1 and CDR2 sequences are KGHSH and LQKENI.

The CDR3 DNA reads TGTGCCAGCCTCGCGGGGCGGGGGGCTGGGCAGCCCCAGCATTTT. This translates into CASLAGRGAGQPQHF. The chain joins TRBV19 to TRBJ1-5; D is perhaps TRBD1 (6 bases). CDR1 is LNHDA, CDR2 SQIVND, per germline (reference sequence). V lost 9 bases and J 7 bases, leaving 22 bases between the germline ends. The CDR3 covers 15 residues.

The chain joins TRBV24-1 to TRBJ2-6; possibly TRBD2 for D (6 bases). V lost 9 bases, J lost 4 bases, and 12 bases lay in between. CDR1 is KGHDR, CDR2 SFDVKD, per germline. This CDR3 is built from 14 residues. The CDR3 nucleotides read TGTGCCACCGGGAGGACTGCGGGGGCCAACGTCCTGACTTTC. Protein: CATGRTAGANVLTF.

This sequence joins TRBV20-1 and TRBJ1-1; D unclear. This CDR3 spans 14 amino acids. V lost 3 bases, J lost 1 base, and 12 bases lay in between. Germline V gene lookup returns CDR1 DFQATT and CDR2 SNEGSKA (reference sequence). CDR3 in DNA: TGCAGTGCTAGTGTCGCAGGAGGGAACACTGAAGCTTTCTTT. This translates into CSASVAGGNTEAFF.

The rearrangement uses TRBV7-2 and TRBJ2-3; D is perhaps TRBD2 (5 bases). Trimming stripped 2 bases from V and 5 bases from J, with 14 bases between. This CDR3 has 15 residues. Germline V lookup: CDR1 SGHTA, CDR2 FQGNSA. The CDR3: CASSLRASWEDTQYF. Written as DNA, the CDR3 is TGTGCCAGCAGCTTAAGGGCTAGCTGGGAAGATACGCAGTATTTT. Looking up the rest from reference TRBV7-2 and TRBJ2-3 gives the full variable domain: GAGVSQSPSNKVTEKGKDVELRCDPISGHTALYWYRQSLGQGLEFLIYFQGNSAPDKSGLPSDRFSAERTGGSVSTLTIQRTQQEDSAVYLCASSLRASWEDTQYFGPGTRLTVL.

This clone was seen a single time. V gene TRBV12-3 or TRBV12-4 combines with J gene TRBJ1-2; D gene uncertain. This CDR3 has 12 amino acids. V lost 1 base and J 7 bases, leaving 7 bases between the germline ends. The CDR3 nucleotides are TGTGCCAGCAGTTTAGGGTTTTCTGGCTACACCTTC. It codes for CASSLGFSGYTF.

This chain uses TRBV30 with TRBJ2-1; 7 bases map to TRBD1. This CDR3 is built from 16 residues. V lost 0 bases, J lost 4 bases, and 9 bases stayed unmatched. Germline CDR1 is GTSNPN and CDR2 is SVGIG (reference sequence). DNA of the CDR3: TGTGCCTGGAGTGTCGAGGGGGCGCCGCCATACAATGAGCAGTTCTTC. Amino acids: CAWSVEGAPPYNEQFF.

This CDR3 reads CASSWVGGALNEQFF. For the CDR3, the DNA is TGTGCCAGCAGCTGGGTCGGGGGCGCCTTGAATGAGCAGTTCTTC. This chain connects TRBV5-4 to TRBJ2-1, with D perhaps assigned TRBD1 or TRBD2 (6 bases each). CDR1 SGHNT and CDR2 YYREEE come from the germline V gene (reference sequence). Between the trimmed V and J ends, which lost 3 bases and 7 bases, there was a span of 17 bases. This CDR3 region has 15 residues.

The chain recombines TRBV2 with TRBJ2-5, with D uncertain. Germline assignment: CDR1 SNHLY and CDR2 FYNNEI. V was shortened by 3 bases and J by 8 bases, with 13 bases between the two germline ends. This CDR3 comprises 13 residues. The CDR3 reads CASSDRLGLTQYF. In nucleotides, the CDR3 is TGTGCCAGCAGTGACAGGCTCGGGTTAACCCAGTACTTC. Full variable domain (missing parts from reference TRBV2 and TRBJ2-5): EPEVTQTPSHQVTQMGQEVILRCVPISNHLYFYWYRQILGQKVEFLVSFYNNEISEKSEIFDDQFSVERPDGSNFTLKIRSTKLEDSAMYFCASSDRLGLTQYFGPGTRLLVL.

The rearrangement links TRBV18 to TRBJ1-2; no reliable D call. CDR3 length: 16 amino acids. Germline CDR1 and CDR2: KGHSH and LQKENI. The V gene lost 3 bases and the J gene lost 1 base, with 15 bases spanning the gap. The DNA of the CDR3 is TGTGCCAGCTCACCTTCGGGAGGAGGTGTTAACTATGGCTACACCTTC. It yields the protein CASSPSGGGVNYGYTF.

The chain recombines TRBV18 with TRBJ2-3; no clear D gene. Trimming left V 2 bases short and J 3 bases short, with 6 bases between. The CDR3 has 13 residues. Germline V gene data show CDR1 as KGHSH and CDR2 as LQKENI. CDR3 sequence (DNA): TGTGCCAGCTCACCAGGAGTGACAGATACGCAGTATTTT. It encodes CASSPGVTDTQYF.

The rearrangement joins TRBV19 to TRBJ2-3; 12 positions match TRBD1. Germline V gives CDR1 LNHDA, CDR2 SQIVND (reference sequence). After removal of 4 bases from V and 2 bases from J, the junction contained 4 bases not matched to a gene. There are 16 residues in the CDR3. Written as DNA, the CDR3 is TGTGCCAGTAGTAGGGACAGGGGGCGCTCCACAGATACGCAGTATTTT. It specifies CASSRDRGRSTDTQYF.

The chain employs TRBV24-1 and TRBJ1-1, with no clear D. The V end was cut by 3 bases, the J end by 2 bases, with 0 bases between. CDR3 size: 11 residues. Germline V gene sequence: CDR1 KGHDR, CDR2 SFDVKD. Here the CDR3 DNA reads TGTGCCACCAGTGATAACACTGAAGCTTTCTTT. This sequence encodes CATSDNTEAFF.

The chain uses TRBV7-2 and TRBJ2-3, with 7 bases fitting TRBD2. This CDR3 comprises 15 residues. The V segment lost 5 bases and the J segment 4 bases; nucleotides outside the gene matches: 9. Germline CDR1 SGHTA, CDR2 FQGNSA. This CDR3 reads CASSPRLAVADTQYF. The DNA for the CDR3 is TGTGCCAGCAGCCCAAGACTAGCAGTCGCAGATACGCAGTATTTT.

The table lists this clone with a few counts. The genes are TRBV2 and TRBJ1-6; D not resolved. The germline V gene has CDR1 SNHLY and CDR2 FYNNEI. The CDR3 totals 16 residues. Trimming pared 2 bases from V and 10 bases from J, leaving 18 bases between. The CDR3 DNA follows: TGTGCCAGCAGTGAATTCGCGGGTAGGGTCGGATCACCCCTCCACTTT. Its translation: CASSEFAGRVGSPLHF.

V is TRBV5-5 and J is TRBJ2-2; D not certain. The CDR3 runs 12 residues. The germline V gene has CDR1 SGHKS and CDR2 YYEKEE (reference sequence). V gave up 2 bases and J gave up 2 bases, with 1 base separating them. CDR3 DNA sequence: TGTGCCAGCAGCTTTAACACCGGGGAGCTGTTTTTT. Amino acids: CASSFNTGELFF. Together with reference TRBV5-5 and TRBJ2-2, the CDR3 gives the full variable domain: DAGVTQSPTHLIKTRGQQVTLRCSPISGHKSVSWYQQVLGQGPQFIFQYYEKEERGRGNFPDRFSARQFPNYSSELNVNALLLGDSALYLCASSFNTGELFFGEGSRLTVL.

CDR3 DNA sequence: TGCGCCAGCAGCCACCCAGGGGGGCGACAGATGGAGACCCAGTACTTC. It translates to CASSHPGGRQMETQYF. The chain recombines TRBV4-1 with TRBJ2-5; TRBD1 is a possible D gene (7 bases). Trimming took off 3 bases at V and 5 bases at J, with 19 bases between the two ends. Germline values: CDR1 MGHRA, CDR2 YSYEKL. The CDR3 contains 16 residues.

CDR3 protein: CASSLQQRGFYGYTF. DNA of the CDR3: TGTGCCAGCAGCTTGCAACAAAGGGGCTTCTATGGCTACACCTTC. The V and J genes are TRBV5-8 and TRBJ1-2, with D perhaps TRBD1 (5 bases). CDR1 is SGHTS, CDR2 YDEGEE, per germline. Between the trimmed V and J ends, which lost 1 base and 4 bases, there was a span of 14 bases. This CDR3 region has 15 residues. Complete variable domain (other parts from reference TRBV5-8 and TRBJ1-2): EAGVTQSPTHLIKTRGQQATLRCSPISGHTSVYWYQQALGLGLQFLLWYDEGEERNRGNFPPRFSGRQFPNYSSELNVNALELEDSALYLCASSLQQRGFYGYTFGSGTRLTVV.

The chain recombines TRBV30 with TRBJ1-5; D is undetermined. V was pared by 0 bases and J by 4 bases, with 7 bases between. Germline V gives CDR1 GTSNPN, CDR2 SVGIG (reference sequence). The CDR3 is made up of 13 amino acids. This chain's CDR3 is CAWSVRGNQPQHF. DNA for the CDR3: TGTGCCTGGAGTGTACGGGGTAATCAGCCCCAGCATTTT.

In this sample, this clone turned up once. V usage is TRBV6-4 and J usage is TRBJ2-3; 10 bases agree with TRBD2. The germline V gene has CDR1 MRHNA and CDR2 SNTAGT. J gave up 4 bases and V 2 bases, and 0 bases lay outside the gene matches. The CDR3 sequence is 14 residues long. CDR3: CASSDSGGADTQYF. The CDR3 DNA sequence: TGTGCCAGCAGTGACAGCGGGGGGGCAGATACGCAGTATTTT.

The CDR3 is CASSATLGGRGNQPQHF. The CDR3 region has the DNA TGTGCCAGCAGCGCGACCCTGGGAGGGAGGGGAAATCAGCCCCAGCATTTT. V usage is TRBV7-2 and J usage is TRBJ1-5, with D possibly matching TRBD1 (5 bases). There are 17 residues in the CDR3. Germline CDR1 reads SGHTA; CDR2 reads FQGNSA. Trimming shortened V by 5 bases and J by 4 bases, and 21 bases separated the two germline ends.